What follows is one T cell receptor beta chain and its context. This sample was included in a study of Ad26.COV2.S vaccination and SARS-CoV-2 variants. On the study more broadly: Within the COV1001 Ad26.COV2.S trial arm, the donor was enrolled.

The CDR3 covers 14 residues. CDR1 LNHDA and CDR2 SQIVND come from the germline V gene (reference sequence). J lost 6 bases, V lost 3 bases, and 7 bases had no gene match. The protocol was immunoSEQ multiplex PCR, while the TCRdb copy is restricted to in-frame clones and leaves out a portion. The table includes around 340,000 clones, 88% detected once. Documented treatment: about 20 received Ad26.COV2.S at low or high dose, single or two shots; five or six received placebo; per-sample allocation not given. Sample collection was performed on day 63 after the first vaccine or placebo injection. Its platform was an Ad26 vector, and its expressed antigen was Wuhan-strain SARS-CoV-2 spike.

The gene calls are TRBV19 and TRBJ1-2; 7 bases match TRBD1. Sequenced material: peripheral blood, taken in a trial of Ad26.COV2.S vaccine versus placebo. This clonotype was obtained from a person aged 18-60 years who received the Ad26.COV2.S COVID-19 vaccine or a placebo. The CDR3 here is CASSIRRQGHGYTF. In nucleotides, the CDR3 is TGTGCCAGTAGTATCCGAAGACAGGGACATGGCTACACCTTC.